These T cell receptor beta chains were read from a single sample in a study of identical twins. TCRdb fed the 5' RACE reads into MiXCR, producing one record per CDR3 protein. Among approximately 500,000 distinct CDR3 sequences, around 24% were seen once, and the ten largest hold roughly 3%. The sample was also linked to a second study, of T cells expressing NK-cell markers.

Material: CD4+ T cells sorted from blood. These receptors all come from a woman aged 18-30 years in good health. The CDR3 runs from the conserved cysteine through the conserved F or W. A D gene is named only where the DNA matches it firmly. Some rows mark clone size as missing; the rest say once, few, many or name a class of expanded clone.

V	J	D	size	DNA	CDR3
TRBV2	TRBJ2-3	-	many	TGTGCCAGCAGTGAATGGCAGTTGGCGGATACGCAGTATTTT	CASSEWQLADTQYF
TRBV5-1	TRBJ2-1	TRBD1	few	TGCGCCAGCAGCTGGAGACAGGGTCGGAACAATGAGCAGTTCTTC	CASSWRQGRNNEQFF
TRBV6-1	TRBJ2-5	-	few	TGTGCCAGCAGGTTTCGGGACTGGCAAGAGACCCAGTACTTC	CASRFRDWQETQYF
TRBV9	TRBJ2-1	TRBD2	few	TGTGCCAGCAGCGTAGCCTTCGGCGGGGGGGCCCTCAATGAGCAGTTCTTC	CASSVAFGGGALNEQFF
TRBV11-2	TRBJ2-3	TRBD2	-	TGTGCCAGCAGCTTTAGCGGGGGGGTTCCAGATACGCAGTATTTT	CASSFSGGVPDTQYF
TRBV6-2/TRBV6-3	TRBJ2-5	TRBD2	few	TGTGCCAGCAGAGCCCGACTAGCGCAAGCACAAGAGACCCAGTACTTC	CASRARLAQAQETQYF
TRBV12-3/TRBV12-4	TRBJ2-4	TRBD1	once	TGTGCCAGCAGCTTCCGGGACAGAAACATTCAGTACTTC	CASSFRDRNIQYF
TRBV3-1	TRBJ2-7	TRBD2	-	TGTGCCAGCAGCCCTCTTAGGACTAGCGGGGCGAGCTCCTACGAGCAGTACTTC	CASSPLRTSGASSYEQYF
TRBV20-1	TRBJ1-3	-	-	TGCAGTGCTAGGAGTCCCTCTGGAAACACCATATATTTT	CSARSPSGNTIYF
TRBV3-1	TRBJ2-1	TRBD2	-	TGTGCCAGCAGTTCACAGACTAGCGGGGTTGAGCAGTTCTTC	CASSSQTSGVEQFF
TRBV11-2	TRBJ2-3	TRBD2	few	TGTGCCAGCAGCTTAGATGGACTAGCTTTTTATACAGATACGCAGTATTTT	CASSLDGLAFYTDTQYF
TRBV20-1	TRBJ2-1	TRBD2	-	TGCAGTGCTAGATCGGTAGCGGGTTTCAATGAGCAGTTCTTC	CSARSVAGFNEQFF
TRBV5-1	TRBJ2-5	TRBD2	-	TGCGCCAGCAGCCTAGCCGGGACTACCCAAGAGACCCAGTACTTC	CASSLAGTTQETQYF
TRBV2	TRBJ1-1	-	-	TGTGCCAGCAGTGAGGAGGGGTGGGGGACTGAAGCTTTCTTT	CASSEEGWGTEAFF
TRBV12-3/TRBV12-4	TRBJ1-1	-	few	TGTGCCAGCAGTGAGCGGTTGGGAACTGAAGCTTTCTTT	CASSERLGTEAFF
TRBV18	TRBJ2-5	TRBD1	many	TGTGCCAGCTCACCGGGGACAGAAGAGACCCAGTACTTC	CASSPGTEETQYF
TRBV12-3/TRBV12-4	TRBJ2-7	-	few	TGTGCCAGCAACCAAGGACTCTCAAACTCCTACGAGCAGTACTTC	CASNQGLSNSYEQYF
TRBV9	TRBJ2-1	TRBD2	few	TGTGCCAGCAGCGCTCGCGGGGGGAACAATGAGCAGTTCTTC	CASSARGGNNEQFF
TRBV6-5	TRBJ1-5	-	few	TGTGCCAGCAGTTACTCTAGGGATAGCAATCAGCCCCAGCATTTT	CASSYSRDSNQPQHF
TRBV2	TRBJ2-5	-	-	TGTGCCAGCAGTCGAGGTATTGTGGGGACCCAGTACTTC	CASSRGIVGTQYF